The rows below give T cell receptor beta chains drawn from one sample of a study of blood T cell repertoires in COVID-19. The method was immunoSEQ multiplex PCR; TCRdb's version includes in-frame clones alone and lacks a portion of them. The top ten hold approximately 5% of the sample, which has about 200,000 clones, roughly 80% seen once. The sample comprised peripheral blood. The receptors shown here come from a human donor in a cohort sampled during active COVID-19. The CDR3 runs from the conserved cysteine through the conserved F or W. Each record gives: D gene, CDR3 length, clone size, J gene, V gene, CDR3 protein, CDR3 DNA. A D gene is named only where the DNA matches it firmly. Only some rows state a clone size, as once, few, many or a class for expanded clones.

>TRBD2|16|NA|TRBJ2-3|TRBV4-2
CASSQGLAGVSDTQYF
TGTGCCAGCAGCCAGGGTCTAGCGGGAGTGTCAGATACGCAGTATTTT
>NA|14|NA|TRBJ2-7|TRBV25-1
CASSPRLVVYEQYF
TGTGCCAGCAGTCCCCGACTAGTGGTTTACGAGCAGTACTTC
>TRBD2|16|once|TRBJ2-3|TRBV7-9
CASSLRTSGYTDTQYF
TGTGCCAGCAGCCTCCGGACTAGCGGGTACACAGATACGCAGTATTTT
>NA|13|NA|TRBJ1-1|TRBV5-4
CASSQGMGTEAFF
TGTGCCAGCAGTCAGGGGATGGGGACTGAAGCTTTCTTT
>TRBD2|15|NA|TRBJ2-1|TRBV5-1
CASTTLAGVRNEQFF
TGCGCCAGCACCACACTAGCGGGAGTGAGGAATGAGCAGTTCTTC
>TRBD1|14|NA|TRBJ2-1|TRBV9
CASSVMGQSNEQFF
TGTGCCAGCAGCGTAATGGGACAGTCCAATGAGCAGTTCTTC
>NA|15|NA|TRBJ2-1|TRBV7-2
CASSSPVALHNEQFF
TGTGCCAGCAGCTCTCCCGTAGCGCTTCACAATGAGCAGTTCTTC
>TRBD2|17|NA|TRBJ2-7|TRBV30
CAWSVEGLARRAYEQYF
TGTGCCTGGAGTGTAGAGGGACTAGCGAGACGGGCCTACGAGCAGTACTTC
>NA|11|NA|TRBJ1-2|TRBV7-9
CASSLGPGHSF
TGTGCCAGCAGCTTAGGGCCCGGACACTCCTTC
>TRBD2|15|NA|TRBJ2-3|TRBV7-9
CASSLTLAVTDTQYF
TGTGCCAGCAGTTTAACACTAGCGGTCACAGATACGCAGTATTTT
>NA|16|NA|TRBJ2-3|TRBV4-3
CASSQEKGSGTDTQYF
TGCGCCAGCAGCCAAGAGAAGGGTAGCGGCACAGATACGCAGTATTTT
>TRBD1|15|NA|TRBJ2-1|TRBV6-2/TRBV6-3
CASSYSGQGGNEQFF
TGTGCCAGCAGTTACTCCGGACAGGGTGGCAATGAGCAGTTCTTC
>TRBD1|15|NA|TRBJ2-7|TRBV5-4
CASSPRDRGTYEQYF
TGTGCCAGCAGCCCCCGGGACAGGGGAACCTACGAGCAGTACTTC
>NA|14|NA|TRBJ1-2|TRBV19
CASSTRDGLYGYTF
TGTGCCAGTAGTACGCGGGACGGACTCTATGGCTACACCTTC
>NA|13|once|TRBJ1-2|TRBV27
CASSLSRQGGYTF
TGTGCCAGCAGTTTATCAAGGCAGGGCGGCTACACCTTC
>TRBD2|17|NA|TRBJ2-1|TRBV9
CASSVAPPGGGPNEQFF
TGTGCCAGCAGCGTAGCCCCACCGGGGGGAGGGCCAAATGAGCAGTTCTTC
>TRBD2|18|few|TRBJ2-2|TRBV4-2
CASSRAGRNVTYTGELFF
TGTGCCAGCAGCCGAGCGGGACGTAACGTCACCTACACCGGGGAGCTGTTTTTT
>NA|15|NA|TRBJ2-7|TRBV6-2/TRBV6-3
CASSWMGQANYEQYF
TGTGCCAGCAGTTGGATGGGGCAGGCGAACTACGAGCAGTACTTC
>NA|16|NA|TRBJ2-2|TRBV21-1
CASSNRVAERTGELFF
TGTGCCAGCAGCAACCGTGTAGCGGAGCGCACCGGGGAGCTGTTTTTT
>TRBD1|13|NA|TRBJ1-2|TRBV12-3/TRBV12-4
CASRPDRNYGYTF
TGTGCCAGCAGGCCGGACAGGAACTATGGCTACACCTTC
>NA|15|once|TRBJ2-7|TRBV6-2/TRBV6-3
CASSYYASNPYEQYF
TGTGCCAGCAGTTATTACGCGTCTAACCCCTACGAGCAGTACTTC
>TRBD1|15|NA|TRBJ1-1|TRBV28
CASSQSGTVNTEAFF
TGTGCCAGCAGCCAATCCGGGACAGTGAACACTGAAGCTTTCTTT
>TRBD2|16|many|TRBJ2-1|TRBV20-1
CSASFTGTSGSYEQFF
TGCAGTGCTAGTTTTACCGGGACTAGCGGGAGCTATGAGCAGTTCTTC
>NA|14|NA|TRBJ2-2|TRBV6-5
CASSYPRNTGELFF
TGTGCCAGCAGTTACCCGAGGAACACCGGGGAGCTGTTTTTT
>TRBD1|14|NA|TRBJ1-5|TRBV18
CASSARGMDQPQHF
TGTGCCAGCTCAGCCAGGGGGATGGATCAGCCCCAGCATTTT
>TRBD1|17|NA|TRBJ1-1|TRBV5-6
CASSLAGTGAPYTEAFF
TGTGCCAGCAGCTTAGCCGGGACAGGGGCGCCTTACACTGAAGCTTTCTTT
>TRBD1|16|once|TRBJ1-6|TRBV27
CASRGDRGAYNSPLHF
TGTGCCAGCAGAGGGGACAGGGGGGCCTATAATTCACCCCTCCACTTT
>NA|13|few|TRBJ2-1|TRBV30
CAWAATVYNEQFF
TGTGCCTGGGCCGCTACTGTCTACAATGAGCAGTTCTTC
>TRBD2|15|NA|TRBJ2-1|TRBV6-5
CASSYSGLAYNEQFF
TGTGCCAGCAGTTACTCGGGACTAGCGTACAATGAGCAGTTCTTC
>NA|10|NA|TRBJ2-3|TRBV29-1
CSTGPILQYF
TGCAGCACTGGTCCGATTTTACAGTATTTT
>NA|14|NA|TRBJ1-1|TRBV9
CASSVSRGGTEAFF
TGTGCCAGCAGCGTATCACGCGGAGGTACTGAAGCTTTCTTT
>TRBD1|14|NA|TRBJ2-7|TRBV30
CAWTAGTGGGGQYF
TGTGCCTGGACAGCCGGGACAGGGGGCGGAGGGCAGTACTTC